This passage covers 27 T cell receptor beta chains from one sample sequenced in a study of T cell responses to AZD1222 COVID-19 vaccine. Only in-frame clones appear in the TCRdb table, and some are missing; sequencing was by immunoSEQ multiplex PCR. This table holds 100,000 to 120,000 clones, less than 90% found once. The material was peripheral blood, obtained on day 0 of AZD1222 vaccination. All receptors come from an adult in good health.

This clone was seen just once. The V call is TRBV30, the J call TRBJ1-2; 9 bases align to TRBD1. The germline CDR1 and CDR2 sequences are GTSNPN and SVGIG (reference sequence). Trimming at V came to 2 bases and at J to 10 bases, leaving 11 bases not matched to a gene. The length of the CDR3 is 14 residues. The CDR3 protein is CAWSHWDRVSPYTF. CDR3 nucleotide sequence: TGTGCCTGGAGTCACTGGGACAGGGTGTCCCCCTACACCTTC.

The chain uses TRBV30 and TRBJ1-1; perhaps TRBD1 as D (6 bases). The CDR3 totals 13 residues. V was trimmed by 0 bases and J by 1 base, leaving 6 bases between them. CDR1 and CDR2 from the germline V gene are GTSNPN and SVGIG (reference sequence). CDR3 region: CAWSVGQNTEAFF. The CDR3 DNA is TGTGCCTGGAGTGTGGGACAGAACACTGAAGCTTTCTTT.

The chain links TRBV14 to TRBJ1-2; weak D call: TRBD1 (5 bases). Trimming took off 0 bases at V and 7 bases at J, with 9 bases between the two ends. The germline gives CDR1 SGHDN, CDR2 FVKESK. The CDR3 runs 13 residues. The CDR3 loop is CASSQDMGVGYTF. CDR3 in DNA: TGTGCCAGCAGCCAAGATATGGGGGTTGGCTACACCTTC.

The chain employs TRBV4-1 and TRBJ2-1, with D perhaps assigned TRBD1 or TRBD2 (5 bases each). From germline, CDR1 is MGHRA and CDR2 YSYEKL. The CDR3 extends over 15 amino acids. The V end lost 3 bases, the J end lost 9 bases, and 18 bases lay between the germline ends. As DNA, the CDR3 is TGCGCCAGCAGCCAGCCCCCAGTTCGAGGGGCTGAGCAGTTCTTC. This gives the protein CASSQPPVRGAEQFF.

The J gene is TRBJ1-3, the V gene TRBV3-1 (or the pseudogene TRBV3-2), with 7 bases aligning to TRBD1. This CDR3 spans 15 amino acids. The germline V gene encodes CDR1 LGHDT and CDR2 YNNKEL (reference sequence). Trimming cost V 3 bases and J 1 base; bases outside gene matches: 3. DNA of the CDR3: TGTGCCAGCAGCCACGACAGGGTTTCTGGAAACACCATATATTTT. Translation gives CASSHDRVSGNTIYF.

This chain uses TRBV30 with TRBJ2-5; 9 nucleotides agree with TRBD1. Germline lookup yields CDR1 GTSNPN and CDR2 SVGIG (reference sequence). V was clipped by 5 bases and J by 5 bases; unmatched bases: 12. CDR3 length: 15 residues. The CDR3 DNA reads as TGTGCCTGGGGATCGGGGACAGGGAGTTTGGAGACCCAGTACTTC. Residues: CAWGSGTGSLETQYF. Using reference TRBV30 and TRBJ2-5 for the parts outside the CDR3, the full variable domain is SQTIHQWPATLVQPVGSPLSLECTVEGTSNPNLYWYRQAAGRGLQLLFYSVGIGQISSEVPQNLSASRPQDRQFILSSKKLLLSDSGFYLCAWGSGTGSLETQYFGPGTRLLVL.

The rearrangement joins TRBV4-1 to TRBJ1-6; D remains ambiguous. This CDR3 comprises 12 residues. Germline CDR1 and CDR2: MGHRA and YSYEKL. The ends were cut back, 3 bases at V and 13 bases at J, with 10 bases in the middle. CDR3 loop: CASSHVQAPLHF. CDR3 nucleotides: TGCGCCAGCAGCCATGTCCAAGCCCCCCTCCACTTT.

V gene TRBV30 combines with J gene TRBJ2-7, with TRBD2 matching 7 bases. This CDR3 region has 11 residues. The trim removed 5 bases at V and 4 bases at J, leaving 2 bases unmatched. From germline, CDR1 is GTSNPN and CDR2 SVGIG (reference sequence). CDR3 residues: CAWGGLYEQYF. CDR3 DNA: TGTGCCTGGGGGGGACTATACGAGCAGTACTTC.

The V call is TRBV30, the J call TRBJ1-4; D unclear. With 1 base removed from V and 6 bases from J, the gap between germline ends came to 9 bases. The CDR3 spans 13 residues. The germline V gene encodes CDR1 GTSNPN and CDR2 SVGIG (reference sequence). The CDR3, as DNA: TGTGCCTGGAGTGGGAACATCTATGAAAAACTGTTTTTT. Protein: CAWSGNIYEKLFF.

V and J are TRBV11-3 and TRBJ1-1; a possible D gene is TRBD1 (6 bases). Germline CDR1 SGHNT, CDR2 YENEEA. The V and J ends lost 5 bases and 7 bases respectively, with 14 bases between them. The CDR3 is 13 residues long. In DNA, the CDR3 is TGTGCCAGCAGCCCGTCCCCAGGGGATGAAGCTTTCTTT. The encoded protein is CASSPSPGDEAFF.

This clone was counted a few times. The chain combines TRBV5-1 with TRBJ1-2; no reliable D call. Germline V gene sequence: CDR1 SGHRS, CDR2 YFSETQ. The CDR3 sequence is 15 residues long. V lost 0 bases and J 1 base, leaving 10 bases between the germline ends. The CDR3 sequence: CASSLVSGFNYGYTF. The CDR3 bases are TGCGCCAGCAGCTTGGTTTCAGGTTTTAACTATGGCTACACCTTC.

The rearrangement links TRBV7-9 to TRBJ1-4; D is ambiguous. CDR1 and CDR2 from the germline V gene are SEHNR and FQNEAQ (reference sequence). Trimming shortened V by 0 bases and J by 12 bases, and 8 bases separated the two germline ends. The CDR3 is made up of 12 amino acids. CDR3 in amino acids: CASSLAQRELFF. For the CDR3, the DNA is TGTGCCAGCAGCTTAGCGCAAAGGGAACTGTTTTTT.

The chain recombines TRBV18 with TRBJ1-6, with D tentatively TRBD1 (5 bases). The V gene's germline CDR1 is KGHSH and CDR2 LQKENI. The CDR3 is made up of 14 amino acids. Trimming removed 2 bases at V and 7 bases at J, with 9 bases between. Here the CDR3 DNA reads TGTGCCAGCTCACCAGACAGTCAGAATTCACCCCTCCACTTT. It is translated as CASSPDSQNSPLHF.

Here the CDR3 DNA reads TGCAGCGTTGCCACGACCGGGGAGCTGTTTTTT. Protein sequence: CSVATTGELFF. The chain has TRBV29-1 and TRBJ2-2, with D unresolved. Germline values: CDR1 SQVTM, CDR2 ANQGSEA. This CDR3 is built from 11 residues. V lost 4 bases, J lost 5 bases, and 5 bases lay in between.

This clone was found once. J is TRBJ2-7 and V is TRBV25-1; D possibly matches TRBD1 or TRBD2 (5 bases each). The germline V gene encodes CDR1 MGHDK and CDR2 SYGVNS. Trimming left V 3 bases short and J 0 bases short, with 9 bases between. The CDR3 contains 14 residues. The CDR3 loop is CASSDSGASYEQYF. The CDR3 DNA is TGTGCCAGCAGTGATTCCGGGGCCTCCTACGAGCAGTACTTC.

This chain uses TRBV24-1 with TRBJ1-2; D call uncertain. The germline V gene has CDR1 KGHDR and CDR2 SFDVKD. V dropped 4 bases and J dropped 10 bases, with 12 bases sitting between them. This CDR3 comprises 12 residues. CDR3 nucleotides: TGTGCCACCAGTGACCCATTCGCTTACTACACCTTC. It is translated as CATSDPFAYYTF.

CDR3 sequence: CASSQGTGSTEAFF. CDR3 sequence (DNA): TGTGCCAGCAGCCAAGGGACAGGGTCCACTGAAGCTTTCTTT. The V call is TRBV3-1 (or the pseudogene TRBV3-2), the J call TRBJ1-1; 8 positions agree with TRBD1. Germline V gene data show CDR1 as LGHDT and CDR2 as YNNKEL (reference sequence). There are 14 residues in the CDR3. The V and J ends lost 1 base and 4 bases, in that order; junction bases with no gene match: 2.

This chain uses TRBV3-1 (or the pseudogene TRBV3-2) with TRBJ1-1; TRBD1 matches at 10 bases. Germline assignment: CDR1 LGHDT and CDR2 YNNKEL (reference sequence). After removal of 4 bases from V and 5 bases from J, the junction contained 4 bases not matched to a gene. The CDR3 is made up of 14 amino acids. CDR3 coding DNA: TGTGCCAGCAGCCGAGGACAGGGGGGGACTGAAGCTTTCTTT. It translates to CASSRGQGGTEAFF.

In its sample, this clone was seen once. The chain links TRBV2 to TRBJ1-2; D is unclear. The V gene's germline CDR1 is SNHLY and CDR2 FYNNEI. V shed 1 base and J shed 8 bases, with 23 bases lying between them. This CDR3 is built from 17 residues. The CDR3 region is CASSEDLPSATPWGYTF. Written as DNA, the CDR3 is TGTGCCAGCAGTGAAGATCTCCCGTCCGCAACCCCTTGGGGCTACACCTTC.

This clone was seen more than once but under ten times. The chain employs TRBV2 and TRBJ1-1, with a possible D match to TRBD1 (5 bases). Trimming took 5 bases from V and 1 from J, leaving 11 bases between them. The CDR3 has 14 residues. Germline CDR1 SNHLY, CDR2 FYNNEI. The DNA for the CDR3 is TGTGCCAGCAGTCCCGGGGGGGAGAACACTGAAGCTTTCTTT. Translation gives CASSPGGENTEAFF.

The chain is built from TRBV12-3 or TRBV12-4 and TRBJ2-7, with D uncertain. Deletions cut 6 bases from V and 3 bases from J, with 6 bases between. The CDR3 runs to 11 residues. The CDR3 region is CASSNRYEQYF. Here the CDR3 DNA reads TGTGCCAGCAGCAACCGCTACGAGCAGTACTTC.

The chain employs TRBV5-1 and TRBJ1-1; TRBD1 agrees at 8 bases. CDR3 length equals 14 residues. Germline CDR1 is SGHRS and CDR2 is YFSETQ. V shed 7 bases, J shed 5 bases, and the junction held 10 bases outside the gene matches. CDR3 loop: CASGSGQGGTEAFF. CDR3 coding DNA: TGCGCCAGCGGCTCCGGACAGGGAGGGACTGAAGCTTTCTTT.

This chain joins TRBV4-1 and TRBJ2-7; D gene unclear. CDR3 length: 12 amino acids. The V end was cut by 7 bases, the J end by 3 bases, with 10 bases between. Germline V gives CDR1 MGHRA, CDR2 YSYEKL. The CDR3 sequence is CASKGRGYEQYF. CDR3 sequence (DNA): TGCGCCAGCAAGGGCAGAGGCTACGAGCAGTACTTC.

Only one count was recorded for this clone. The J gene is TRBJ1-6, the V gene TRBV7-6, with 8 positions matching TRBD1. There are 16 residues in the CDR3. Germline loops: CDR1 SGHVS, CDR2 FNYEAQ. V lost 0 bases and J lost 6; bases outside the gene matches: 4. The DNA of the CDR3 is TGTGCCAGCAGCTTAGCCGGGACAGGCGGTAATTCACCCCTCCACTTT. Translated: CASSLAGTGGNSPLHF.

This clone has more than one count but fewer than ten. The chain employs TRBV5-1 and TRBJ1-2, with a weak D call TRBD1 (6 bases). The CDR3 is 15 residues long. Germline assignment: CDR1 SGHRS and CDR2 YFSETQ. Trimming stripped 0 bases from V and 3 bases from J, with 12 bases between. CDR3 nucleotide sequence: TGCGCCAGCAGCTTGGGACAGGCTAATTACTATGGCTACACCTTC. Translated, it gives CASSLGQANYYGYTF.

The V gene is TRBV11-2, the J gene TRBJ2-5; D is ambiguous. V lost 0 bases to trimming and J lost 7 bases, with 9 bases between them. Germline V gene sequence: CDR1 SGHAT, CDR2 FQNNGV. The CDR3 is made up of 13 amino acids. The CDR3 nucleotides are TGTGCCAGCAGCTTAGATAACGGCGGGACCCAGTACTTC. Translation gives CASSLDNGGTQYF.

The V call is TRBV20-1, the J call TRBJ2-7; D possibly corresponds to TRBD1 (6 bases). Per germline, CDR1 DFQATT and CDR2 SNEGSKA (reference sequence). This CDR3 has 12 amino acids. V was cut by 3 bases and J by 6 bases, with 12 bases left in between. The CDR3 region is CSASKQGREQYF. The DNA of the CDR3 is TGCAGTGCTAGTAAACAGGGACGCGAGCAGTACTTC.